The TCR beta chain described here comes from a study of blood T cell repertoires in COVID-19. Study details: Whether acute or convalescent, the COVID-19 samples came from the United States, Italy and Spain. Sources were T cells, B-cell-depleted T cells, or PBMCs; the material itself was cDNA or gDNA.

The authors' processing: It was from reference gene primer amplification that nucleated cell counts were estimated. The table came from immunoSEQ multiplex PCR; TCRdb's copy has only in-frame clones and leaves some out. That table supplies the V and J calls and clone size; D and trimming were determined from the DNA. In the table there are 250,000 or so clones, approximately 91% of which are singletons. V was clipped by 2 bases and J by 0 bases, with 9 bases between them. The CDR3 has 15 residues. The germline gives CDR1 LGHNA, CDR2 YNFKEQ. This sequence was found in a woman aged 25 to 39 with acute or convalescent COVID-19. Sequences were obtained from peripheral blood. The genes are TRBV4-2 and TRBJ2-3, with D possibly TRBD2 on 6 matching bases. CDR3 protein: CASSQLGTSTDTQYF. As DNA, the CDR3 is TGTGCCAGCAGCCAATTAGGGACTAGCACAGATACGCAGTATTTT.